This is a list of T cell receptor beta chains from one sample in a study of T cell clones after liver transplantation. Assay used: immunoSEQ multiplex PCR; TCRdb lists only in-frame clones, some missing. The profile shows tens of thousands of clones, 80% to 85% of them singletons. Specimen: CD4+ T cells from blood, collected approximately 3.5 years after liver transplant. All receptors come from a human patient who received a liver transplant. Some of these T cells may belong to the graft donor. Both conserved end residues are part of each CDR3. A D gene is named only where the DNA matches it firmly. Clone size is shown for a subset of rows, as once, few, many or a class of expanded clone.

D gene,clone size,J gene,V gene,CDR3 DNA,CDR3 protein
TRBD1,-,TRBJ1-2,TRBV28,TGTGCCAGCCTTCCGGGACAGAGATCCTATGGCTACACCTTC,CASLPGQRSYGYTF
TRBD1,-,TRBJ2-7,TRBV25-1,TGTGCCAGCAGTGCCAGGGGGACAGAAGGGATTAAGCAGTACTTC,CASSARGTEGIKQYF
-,-,TRBJ1-1,TRBV19,TGTGCCAGTAGTATAGCAAGAAACACTGAAGCTTTCTTT,CASSIARNTEAFF
TRBD2,medium-sized,TRBJ2-7,TRBV7-9,TGTGCCAGCAGCGCTCCGGGACTAGCGGGAGTGGGCAAGTACTTC,CASSAPGLAGVGKYF
-,-,TRBJ2-3,TRBV5-1,TGCGCCAGCAGCTTGGCCGGCAGGGTCTATTCTAGCACAGATACGCAGTATTTT,CASSLAGRVYSSTDTQYF
TRBD1,-,TRBJ1-5,TRBV28,TGTGCCAGCAGCGGGCCGGGACAGGGGGCGGGCAATCAGCCCCAGCATTTT,CASSGPGQGAGNQPQHF
-,-,TRBJ1-2,TRBV25-1,TGTGCCAGCAGTAACTCGGGGAGGGGGGATGGCTACACCTTC,CASSNSGRGDGYTF
-,-,TRBJ2-7,TRBV7-2,TGTGCCAGCAGAGGCCGGGGGGAGCAGTACTTC,CASRGRGEQYF
-,-,TRBJ2-1,TRBV6-5,TGTGCCAGCAGCTCGCCTTGGGGGTCCTACAATGAGCAGTTCTTC,CASSSPWGSYNEQFF
-,-,TRBJ2-1,TRBV5-1,TGCGCCAGCAGCTTGGATTTCAGCTCCTACAATGAGCAGTTCTTC,CASSLDFSSYNEQFF